This T cell receptor beta chain is from a study of shared clonotypes between healthy human individuals. For the study at large: In total, the donors were a couple of women and a few men aged 18 to 49. Each donor's CD8 memory used one plate, CD8 naive two, each CD4 subset three.

Study outcomes and limitations: Compared with clonotypes that all four donors shared, non-shared clonotypes had lower generation probabilities.

To note about this clone: Its target is not known.

V shed 3 bases and J 9 bases; nucleotides not matched to a gene: 12. The CDR3 length is 15 residues. Germline V gives CDR1 KGHSH, CDR2 LQKENI. Clones were read by immunoSEQ multiplex PCR, and TCRdb kept only the in-frame ones, dropping some. This sample has over a million clones, with 95% to 97% found just once. This sequence joins TRBV18 and TRBJ2-7, with TRBD1 identical over 9 bases. The sample consisted of naive CD4+ T cells sorted from blood. As for subset: CD45RA+ positively selected. The receptor comes from a man aged 25 to 45 in good health. The CDR3 here is CASSPVSGTGKGQYF. The CDR3 nucleotides read TGTGCCAGCTCACCTGTCTCAGGGACAGGGAAAGGGCAGTACTTC.